The present T cell receptor (beta chain) was sequenced within a study of T cell responses to AZD1222 COVID-19 vaccine. General study results and limits: Vaccine-associated CD4 TCRs spanned spike, dominant at 160-218 and 743-854. Breadth and depth of Spike-specific TCRs rose after two AZD1222 doses.

Data came from immunoSEQ multiplex PCR; TCRdb stores just in-frame clones and leaves some out. The profile shows 150,000 to 200,000 clones, 80% to 90% of them singletons. A note on this clone: Antigen specificity is unknown.

Both about-4-week and about-12-week second-dose recipients were combined. Germline-derived CDR1 and CDR2 are SGHRS and YFSETQ. This CDR3 is built from 16 residues. V lost 2 bases and J lost 3, with 14 bases in between. Material: peripheral blood, obtained 28 days after the second AZD1222 dose. The receptor's source is an adult who received the AZD1222 COVID-19 vaccine. V gene TRBV5-1 combines with J gene TRBJ1-4; D ambiguous. The DNA of the CDR3 is TGCGCCAGCAGCTTCGGGTCCCTAACAGCTAATGAAAAACTGTTTTTT. This translates into CASSFGSLTANEKLFF.